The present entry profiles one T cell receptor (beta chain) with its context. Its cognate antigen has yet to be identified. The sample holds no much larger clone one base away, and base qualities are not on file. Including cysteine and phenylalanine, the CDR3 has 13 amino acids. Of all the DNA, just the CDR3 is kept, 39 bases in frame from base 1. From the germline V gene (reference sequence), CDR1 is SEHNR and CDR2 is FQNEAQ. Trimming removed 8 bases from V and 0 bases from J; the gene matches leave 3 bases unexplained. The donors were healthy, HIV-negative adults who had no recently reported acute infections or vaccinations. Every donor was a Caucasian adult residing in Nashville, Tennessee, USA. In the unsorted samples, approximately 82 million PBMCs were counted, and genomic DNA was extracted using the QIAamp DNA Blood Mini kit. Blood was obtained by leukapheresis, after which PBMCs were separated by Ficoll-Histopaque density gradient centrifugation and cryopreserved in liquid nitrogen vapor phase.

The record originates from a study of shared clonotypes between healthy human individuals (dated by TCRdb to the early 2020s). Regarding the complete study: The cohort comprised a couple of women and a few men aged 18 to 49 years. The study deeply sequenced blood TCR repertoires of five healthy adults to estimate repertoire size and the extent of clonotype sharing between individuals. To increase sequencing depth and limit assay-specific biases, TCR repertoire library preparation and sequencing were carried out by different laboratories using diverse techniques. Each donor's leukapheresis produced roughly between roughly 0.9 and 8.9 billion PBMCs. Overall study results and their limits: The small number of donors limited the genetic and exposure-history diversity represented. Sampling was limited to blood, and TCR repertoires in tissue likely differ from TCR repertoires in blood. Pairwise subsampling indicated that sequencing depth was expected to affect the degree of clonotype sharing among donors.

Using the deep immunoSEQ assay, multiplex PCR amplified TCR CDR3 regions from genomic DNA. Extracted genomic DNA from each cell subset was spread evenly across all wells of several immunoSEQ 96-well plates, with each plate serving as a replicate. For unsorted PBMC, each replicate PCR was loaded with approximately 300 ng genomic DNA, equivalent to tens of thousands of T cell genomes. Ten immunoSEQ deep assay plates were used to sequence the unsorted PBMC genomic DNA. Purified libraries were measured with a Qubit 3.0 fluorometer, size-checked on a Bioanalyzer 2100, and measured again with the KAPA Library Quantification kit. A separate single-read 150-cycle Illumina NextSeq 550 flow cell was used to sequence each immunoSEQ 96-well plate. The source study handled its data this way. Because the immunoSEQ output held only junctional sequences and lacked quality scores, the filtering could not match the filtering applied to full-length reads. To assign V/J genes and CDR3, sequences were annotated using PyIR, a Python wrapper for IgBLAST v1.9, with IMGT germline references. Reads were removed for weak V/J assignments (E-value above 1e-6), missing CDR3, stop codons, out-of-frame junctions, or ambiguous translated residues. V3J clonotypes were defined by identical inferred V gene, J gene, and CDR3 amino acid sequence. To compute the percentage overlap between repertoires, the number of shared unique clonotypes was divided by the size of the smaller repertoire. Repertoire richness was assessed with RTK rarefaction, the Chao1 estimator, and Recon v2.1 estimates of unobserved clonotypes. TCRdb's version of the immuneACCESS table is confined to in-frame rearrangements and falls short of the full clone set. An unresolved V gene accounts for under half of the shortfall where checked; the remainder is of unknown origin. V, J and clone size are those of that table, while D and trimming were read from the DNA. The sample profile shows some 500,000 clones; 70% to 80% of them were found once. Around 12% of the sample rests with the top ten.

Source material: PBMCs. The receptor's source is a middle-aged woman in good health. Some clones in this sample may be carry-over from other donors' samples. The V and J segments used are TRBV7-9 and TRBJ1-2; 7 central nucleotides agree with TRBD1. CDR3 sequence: CASWDRANYGYTF. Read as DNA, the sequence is TGTGCCAGCTGGGACAGAGCTAACTATGGCTACACCTTC.